The rows below give T cell receptor beta chains drawn from one sample of a study of Tregs in tolerant kidney transplant recipients. Antigens of these TCRs are unknown. Using immunoSEQ multiplex PCR, the repertoire was profiled, and TCRdb retains in-frame clones only, with some absent. This sample has 30,000 to 35,000 clones, with over 75% found just once. Material for sequencing was Tregs from blood cultured with allogeneic cells. Receptor source: a human donor in good health. Both conserved end residues are part of each CDR3. D genes are given only for firm matches. The size entry is marked missing in some rows and otherwise reads once, few, many or a size class.

v_call	clone_size	j_call	d_call	cdr3_nt	cdr3_aa
TRBV4-2	.	TRBJ2-7	.	TGTGCCAGCAGCTTGGAGGCGGGCGGCTACGAGCAGTACTTC	CASSLEAGGYEQYF
TRBV7-9	.	TRBJ2-2	TRBD2	TGTGCCAGCAGCCCTGGAGAACTAGCGGGGGCGAACACCGGGGAGCTGTTTTTT	CASSPGELAGANTGELFF
TRBV2	medium-sized	TRBJ2-7	.	TGTGCCAGCATGGTCGGGTACGAGCAGTACTTC	CASMVGYEQYF
TRBV29-1	.	TRBJ2-3	.	TGCAGCGTTGGATCGGGACCTGTCATTGGTACGCAGTATTTT	CSVGSGPVIGTQYF
TRBV27	.	TRBJ1-6	.	TGTGCCAGCAGTCTCTATCGGGGTTCACCCCTCCACTTT	CASSLYRGSPLHF
TRBV4-3	.	TRBJ2-3	.	TGCGCCAGCAGCCCGCTGAGTGGTGGTCCGGCAGATACGCAGTATTTT	CASSPLSGGPADTQYF
TRBV4-3	.	TRBJ2-5	.	TGCGCCAGCAGCCAAGCGGGCGGGCGAGAGACCCAGTACTTC	CASSQAGGRETQYF
TRBV5-5	.	TRBJ2-7	.	TGTGCCAGCAGCTTGGCGAGCCTAGCTGGCTCCTACGAGCAGTACTTC	CASSLASLAGSYEQYF
TRBV10-3	.	TRBJ2-6	.	TGTGCCATCAGTGTCTCGGACGGGGTGGGCTCTGGGGCCAACGTCCTGACTTTC	CAISVSDGVGSGANVLTF
TRBV7-3	once	TRBJ2-2	.	TGTGCCAGCAGTAGGACGGACACCGGGGAGCTGTTTTTT	CASSRTDTGELFF
TRBV19	.	TRBJ2-5	TRBD2	TGTGCCAGTAGTACCCGGACTAGCGGTGGATACAAAGAGACCCAGTACTTC	CASSTRTSGGYKETQYF
TRBV7-9	.	TRBJ1-1	.	TGTGCCAGCACCTTAAGGGCCATTGGGAACACTGAAGCTTTCTTT	CASTLRAIGNTEAFF
TRBV4-3	medium-sized	TRBJ2-7	TRBD2	TGCGCCAGCAGCCAAAAGCCTAGCGGGAGGTATACCTCCTACGAGCAGTACTTC	CASSQKPSGRYTSYEQYF
TRBV9	.	TRBJ1-4	.	TGTGCCAGCAGCGTAGGATCGGGGGAAAAACTGTTTTTT	CASSVGSGEKLFF
TRBV5-1	few	TRBJ2-1	TRBD1	TGCGCCAGCAGCCGCAGACAGGGCAACGATGAGCAGTTCTTC	CASSRRQGNDEQFF
TRBV29-1	.	TRBJ1-1	.	TGCAGCGTTGCGCGGACTCAGACGAACACTGAAGCTTTCTTT	CSVARTQTNTEAFF
TRBV5-1	.	TRBJ2-5	TRBD1	TGCGCCAGCAGCTTGGCGGGGACAGGGGGAGAGACCCAGTACTTC	CASSLAGTGGETQYF
TRBV5-4	.	TRBJ2-7	TRBD1	TGTGCCAGCAGCTTGAGTCCAGGGGGCGGGCAGTACTTC	CASSLSPGGGQYF
TRBV6-5	.	TRBJ1-2	.	TGTGCCAGCAGTTACTCCGGACCCCGGAGGGGCTACACCTTC	CASSYSGPRRGYTF
TRBV19	once	TRBJ1-3	.	TGTGCCACCGCTAAGGGGGGCGCTGGAAACACCATATATTTT	CATAKGGAGNTIYF
TRBV4-1	.	TRBJ1-4	TRBD1	TGCGCCAGCAGTCCGGGACAGTCTCAATTCGTGGCTGTCCATGGGGTGGAAAAACTGTTTTTT	CASSPGQSQFVAVHGVEKLFF
TRBV12-5	.	TRBJ2-7	.	TGTGCTAGTGGACCGACCCCGGGAGACAACGGGCAGTACTTC	CASGPTPGDNGQYF
TRBV11-3	.	TRBJ2-7	.	TGTGCCAGCAGCTTAGGGTCGGGACTCCTTTTTGAGCAGTACTTC	CASSLGSGLLFEQYF
TRBV20-1	.	TRBJ2-7	.	TGCAGTGCTAGTAGGGCTTACGAGCAGTACTTC	CSASRAYEQYF
TRBV5-4	.	TRBJ2-3	.	TGTGCCAGCAGCTCCGCGGGGAGCCCCACAGATACGCAGTATTTT	CASSSAGSPTDTQYF
TRBV19	.	TRBJ2-3	TRBD1	TGTGCCAGTAGTCAACAGGGGGGCATTGCGCAGTATTTT	CASSQQGGIAQYF
TRBV7-3	.	TRBJ2-1	TRBD2	TGTGCCAGCAGCCCCCGCGGGAGCGGCACTGGGGACAATGAGCAGTTCTTC	CASSPRGSGTGDNEQFF
TRBV7-9	.	TRBJ1-1	.	TGTGCCAGCAGCCGGACAGTGAAGGCGGGTGAAGCTTTCTTT	CASSRTVKAGEAFF
TRBV7-8	.	TRBJ1-6	.	TGTGCCAGCAGAATACAGGGAAATAATTCACCCCTCCACTTT	CASRIQGNNSPLHF
TRBV27	.	TRBJ1-1	.	TGTGCCAGCAGTTTATCGTTAGTAAACACTGAAGCTTTCTTT	CASSLSLVNTEAFF
TRBV5-1	.	TRBJ2-6	.	TGCGCCACCCGCCCGCAGTCTGGGGCCAACGTCCTGACTTTC	CATRPQSGANVLTF
TRBV19	once	TRBJ1-2	TRBD1	TGTGCCAGTAGTACTCGGACAGGATTAGATGGCTACACCTTC	CASSTRTGLDGYTF
TRBV10-3	.	TRBJ2-1	.	TGTGCCATCAGTGAGCACAATGAGCAGTTCTTC	CAISEHNEQFF
TRBV14	.	TRBJ2-1	.	TGTGCCAGCAGCCACCAGGGGGGTGAGCAGTTCTTC	CASSHQGGEQFF
TRBV29-1	.	TRBJ1-2	.	TGCAGCGTTGGACAGTCTCCCATGGATAACTATGGCTACACCTTC	CSVGQSPMDNYGYTF
TRBV5-5	.	TRBJ1-2	.	TGTGCCAGCAGCGCATCGGGCCTTTTAATGGGTCATGGCTACACCTTC	CASSASGLLMGHGYTF
TRBV15	.	TRBJ1-3	.	TGTGCCACCAGCAGAGGCGGAAATGGAAACACCATATATTTT	CATSRGGNGNTIYF
TRBV19	.	TRBJ1-1	.	TGTGCCAGTAAGGGTAACACTGAAGCTTTCTTT	CASKGNTEAFF
TRBV4-1	.	TRBJ2-7	.	TGCGCCAGAGGAAGGGGGGACTACGAGCAGTACTTC	CARGRGDYEQYF
TRBV5-1	.	TRBJ2-3	TRBD1	TGCGCCAGCAGCCCCAGGACAGGGGGCTCAGATACGCAGTATTTT	CASSPRTGGSDTQYF